One sample yielded the 25 T cell receptor beta chains listed below, sequenced in a study of blood T cells in healthy people across ages. Through a sample-barcoded 5' primer and a J-beta primer mix, a second PCR was run for about 6 to 11 cycles. Via MiXCR, TCRdb re-called the 5' RACE reads, giving one row per CDR3 protein. This table has 1.5 million to 2 million distinct CDR3 sequences, roughly 52% appearing once. Sequencing was performed on blood. These receptors came from a woman aged 40 to 50 in good health.

In its sample, this clonotype was seen once. CDR3 in amino acids: CASSGSSGGVKDTQYF. The CDR3 bases are TGTGCCAGCAGTGGCAGTAGCGGGGGGGTGAAAGATACGCAGTATTTT. The chain employs TRBV27 and TRBJ2-3; 11 bases align to TRBD2. The CDR3 is made up of 16 amino acids. Per germline, CDR1 MNHEY and CDR2 SMNVEV (reference sequence). J was trimmed by 5 bases and V by 5 bases; bases with no gene match: 9.

The rearrangement uses TRBV18 and TRBJ1-5, with no clear D. Germline V gene lookup returns CDR1 KGHSH and CDR2 LQKENI. V was pared by 2 bases and J by 3 bases, with 17 bases between. The CDR3 consists of 17 residues. The CDR3 nucleotides read TGTGCCAGCTCACCAACCTCCGCCGGGAAGAACAATCAGCCCCAGCATTTT. It codes for CASSPTSAGKNNQPQHF.

V is TRBV2 and J is TRBJ2-5; no firm D call. Germline V CDR1 and CDR2: SNHLY, FYNNEI. V dropped 2 bases and J dropped 5 bases, with 18 bases sitting between them. The CDR3 has 16 amino acids. The CDR3 region has the DNA TGTGCCAGCAGTGAATCGCCCGTCTGGGTCTTGGAGACCCAGTACTTC. Its protein is CASSESPVWVLETQYF.

The chain uses TRBV4-2 and TRBJ2-3; 12 bases fit TRBD2. CDR1 is LGHNA and CDR2 is YNFKEQ in the germline V gene. The J segment lost 2 bases and the V segment lost 2 bases, leaving 2 bases of the junction unmatched. The CDR3 runs to 16 residues. CDR3: CASSQRTSGTTDTQYF. For the CDR3, the DNA is TGTGCCAGCAGCCAAAGGACTAGCGGGACCACAGATACGCAGTATTTT.

This chain joins TRBV7-9 and TRBJ2-3; 7 bases align to TRBD2. The CDR3 spans 16 residues. V lost 5 bases, J lost 4 bases, and 12 bases stayed unmatched. Per germline, CDR1 SEHNR and CDR2 FQNEAQ (reference sequence). For the CDR3, the DNA is TGTGCCAGCAGCCCTGGGGGGGGTCTTAGCGCAGATACGCAGTATTTT. It translates to CASSPGGGLSADTQYF.

The chain carries TRBV7-9 and TRBJ2-1; TRBD2 matches at 10 bases. The J segment lost 6 bases and the V segment lost 1 base, leaving 6 bases of the junction unmatched. There are 16 residues in the CDR3. From germline, CDR1 is SEHNR and CDR2 FQNEAQ (reference sequence). CDR3 bases: TGTGCCAGCAGCTTAGAGGGGACTAGCGCTCCCAATGAGCAGTTCTTC. Its translation is CASSLEGTSAPNEQFF.

V gene TRBV20-1 combines with J gene TRBJ2-5; unclear D gene. Germline-derived CDR1 and CDR2 are DFQATT and SNEGSKA (reference sequence). The CDR3 extends over 14 amino acids. V was pared by 3 bases and J by 1 base, with 12 bases between. CDR3 residues: CSASDHRSQETQYF. Written as DNA, the CDR3 is TGCAGTGCTAGTGACCACCGATCCCAAGAGACCCAGTACTTC.

This clonotype was observed a handful of times. The J gene is TRBJ2-5, the V gene TRBV7-9; TRBD1 is a possible D gene (5 bases). V was trimmed by 6 bases and J by 7 bases, leaving 21 bases between them. Germline V gives CDR1 SEHNR, CDR2 FQNEAQ (reference sequence). The CDR3 spans 15 residues. The CDR3 coding sequence is TGTGCCAGCAGTCACTCCACAGGATTCCCACCGACCCAGTACTTC. Amino acid sequence: CASSHSTGFPPTQYF. Using reference TRBV7-9 and TRBJ2-5 for the parts outside the CDR3, the full variable domain is DTGVSQNPRHKITKRGQNVTFRCDPISEHNRLYWYRQTLGQGPEFLTYFQNEAQLEKSRLLSDRFSAERPKGSFSTLEIQRTEQGDSAMYLCASSHSTGFPPTQYFGPGTRLLVL.

This clonotype turned up a few times. This sequence joins TRBV7-9 and TRBJ2-1, with TRBD1 identical over 9 bases. Germline CDR1 is SEHNR and CDR2 is FQNEAQ (reference sequence). This CDR3 is 16 amino acids long. After removal of 5 bases from V and 3 bases from J, the junction contained 8 bases not matched to a gene. The CDR3 here is CASSPAGTGYYNEQFF. The DNA of the CDR3 is TGTGCCAGCAGCCCGGCCGGGACAGGGTACTACAATGAGCAGTTCTTC.

This chain connects TRBV10-1 to TRBJ1-2; D possibly corresponds to TRBD1 (6 bases). This CDR3 contains 14 residues. Germline lookup yields CDR1 WNHNN and CDR2 SYGVQD (reference sequence). Trimming took 2 bases from V and 8 from J, leaving 15 bases between them. DNA of the CDR3: TGCGCCAGCAGTGAGCTCAGGGACAAAGGCGGCTACACCTTC. Translated, it gives CASSELRDKGGYTF.

The chain uses TRBV12-3 or TRBV12-4 and TRBJ2-1; 9 bases fit TRBD1. The CDR3 consists of 13 residues. V trimming: 8 bases; J trimming: 6 bases; junction bases outside the gene matches: 5. The CDR3 nucleotides are TGTGCCAGCGGCAGACAGGGGGTCAATGAGCAGTTCTTC. As protein: CASGRQGVNEQFF.

This clonotype was detected ten times or more. This chain uses TRBV29-1 with TRBJ2-5; 9 bases fit TRBD1. The ends lost 4 bases at V and 5 bases at J; junction bases unmatched: 14. The CDR3 is 16 amino acids. The germline V gene has CDR1 SQVTM and CDR2 ANQGSEA. The CDR3 DNA follows: TGCAGCGTTGTGCATCCGGGACAGGGAGGAGGCGAGACCCAGTACTTC. It encodes CSVVHPGQGGGETQYF.

This clonotype was observed once. This chain uses TRBV11-1 with TRBJ2-2; D gene uncertain. Per the germline V gene, CDR1 is SGHAT and CDR2 is FQDESV (reference sequence). The V end lost 5 bases, the J end lost 6 bases, and 7 bases lay between the germline ends. This CDR3 has 12 residues. CDR3 sequence (DNA): TGTGCCAGCAGCCCAATTGCCGGGGAGCTGTTTTTT. Amino acid sequence: CASSPIAGELFF.

This sequence joins TRBV23-1 and TRBJ2-7; 7 positions match TRBD1. TRBV23-1 is an ORF, with its function uncertain. The CDR3 runs 18 residues. Trimming took 0 bases from V and 0 from J; bases not matched to a gene: 11. The CDR3 protein is CASSQSARTGRSSYEQYF. The CDR3 DNA is TGCGCCAGCAGTCAATCGGCCCGGACAGGAAGAAGCTCCTACGAGCAGTACTTC.

This clonotype was detected only a few times. The chain is built from TRBV27 and TRBJ2-3, with D maybe TRBD1 (6 bases). Germline V CDR1 and CDR2: MNHEY, SMNVEV (reference sequence). The CDR3 covers 18 residues. V was cut by 5 bases and J by 1 base, with 22 bases left in between. The chain's CDR3 is CASSPPYTTGLGTDTQYF. The DNA of the CDR3 is TGTGCCAGCAGTCCCCCCTATACTACAGGGCTGGGCACAGATACGCAGTATTTT.

This clonotype showed up just a few times. The V call is TRBV5-1, the J call TRBJ2-7, with D perhaps TRBD1 (6 bases). Germline values: CDR1 SGHRS, CDR2 YFSETQ. The CDR3 sequence is 14 residues long. V dropped 4 bases and J dropped 3 bases, with 14 bases sitting between them. The CDR3 nucleotides read TGCGCCAGCAGCCACCAGGGGCGCAACTACGAGCAGTACTTC. Protein: CASSHQGRNYEQYF.

The sample holds a few counts of this clonotype. The chain is built from TRBV6-5 and TRBJ1-6; TRBD1 matches 7 bases. With V trimmed by 0 bases and J by 7 bases, 3 bases remained unmatched. Germline values: CDR1 MNHEY, CDR2 SVGAGI. This CDR3 has 15 residues. CDR3 sequence reads: CASSYSQGVNSPLHF. CDR3 DNA sequence: TGTGCCAGCAGTTACTCTCAGGGGGTAAATTCACCCCTCCACTTT.

The genes are TRBV27 and TRBJ1-5, with no clear D. The CDR3 loop spans 14 amino acids. V was shortened by 5 bases and J by 4 bases, with 12 bases between the two germline ends. The germline V gene encodes CDR1 MNHEY and CDR2 SMNVEV (reference sequence). The CDR3 here is CASSQRGRNQPQHF. The CDR3 nucleotides are TGTGCCAGCAGTCAGCGGGGAAGAAATCAGCCCCAGCATTTT.

The V call is TRBV20-1, the J call TRBJ1-6, with 9 bases that match TRBD1. Trimming removed 3 bases from V and 7 bases from J; junction bases left unmatched: 10. Germline CDR1 DFQATT, CDR2 SNEGSKA (reference sequence). The CDR3 contains 16 residues. CDR3 DNA: TGCAGTGCTAGCCCCGGGACAGGGATAGTAAATTCACCCCTCCACTTT. This encodes CSASPGTGIVNSPLHF.

The chain has TRBV12-5 and TRBJ2-3, with 14 positions matching TRBD2. Germline V gene sequence: CDR1 LGHNT, CDR2 FRNRAP. This CDR3 region has 17 residues. The V and J ends lost 7 bases and 1 base, in that order; junction bases with no gene match: 7. The CDR3 bases are TGTGCTAGTGCCGCAGGGACTAGCGGGGGCCGCACAGATACGCAGTATTTT. Protein: CASAAGTSGGRTDTQYF.

About this clonotype itself: The junction departs from the called germline gene at one end, perhaps through a read error. The chain recombines TRBV4-1 with TRBJ1-2; D not resolved. CDR1 and CDR2 from the germline V gene are MGHRA and YSYEKL. The CDR3 is 15 amino acids. DNA of the CDR3: TGCGCCAGCAGCCAAGGATTGGCGTCCAACTGTGGCTACACCTTC. It codes for CASSQGLASNCGYTF.

The CDR3 DNA reads TGTGCCAGCAGCTTAGGAGGGAATACTGAGCAGTTCTTC. It is translated as CASSLGGNTEQFF. V and J are TRBV11-2 and TRBJ2-1, with D tentatively TRBD2 (5 bases). V gave up 1 base and J gave up 9 bases, with 10 bases separating them. This CDR3 contains 13 residues. Per the germline V gene, CDR1 is SGHAT and CDR2 is FQNNGV.

This sequence joins TRBV29-1 and TRBJ2-5; D remains unclear. The better agreement between TRBJ2-7 and the DNA end casts doubt on the J call. The germline CDR1 and CDR2 sequences are SQVTM and ANQGSEA. This CDR3 has 15 residues. CDR3 sequence: CSVVAQAVPSYEQYF. The CDR3 region has the DNA TGCAGCGTTGTAGCCCAGGCCGTCCCCTCCTACGAGCAGTACTTC.

The chain combines TRBV4-1 with TRBJ2-5, with TRBD1 matching 9 bases. The CDR3 has 17 amino acids. With V trimmed by 3 bases and J by 4 bases, 12 bases remained unmatched. Germline CDR1 and CDR2: MGHRA and YSYEKL. Here the CDR3 DNA reads TGCGCCAGCAGCCATGCCCACTCGACAGGGGGAGGAGAGACCCAGTACTTC. It encodes CASSHAHSTGGGETQYF.

The V call is TRBV12-3 or TRBV12-4, the J call TRBJ1-2; 10 bases map to TRBD1. This CDR3 spans 14 amino acids. With 7 bases clipped from V and 8 bases from J, the junction kept 10 bases outside the gene matches. In nucleotides, the CDR3 is TGTGCCAGCACCACTAGACAGGGGGCAAGGGGCTACACCTTC. This gives the protein CASTTRQGARGYTF.